Below, 6 T cell receptor beta chains from the same sample are listed, as sequenced in a study of T cell responses to AZD1222 COVID-19 vaccine. Produced via immunoSEQ multiplex PCR; TCRdb's table is partial and in-frame only. The data show more than 85,000 clones, 85% to 95% seen once. This material consisted of peripheral blood, taken on day 0 of AZD1222 vaccination. These receptors were collected from an adult in good health.

The rearrangement links TRBV27 to TRBJ2-7, with a possible D match to TRBD2 (5 bases). The CDR3 is 13 amino acids. V was trimmed by 5 bases and J by 6 bases, leaving 14 bases between them. Per germline, CDR1 MNHEY and CDR2 SMNVEV (reference sequence). The chain's CDR3 is CASSRFEGPEQYF. The DNA for the CDR3 is TGTGCCAGCAGTAGGTTCGAGGGCCCCGAGCAGTACTTC.

V is TRBV3-1 (or the pseudogene TRBV3-2) and J is TRBJ2-7; no reliable D call. Trimming took 1 base from V and 3 from J, leaving 4 bases between them. The CDR3 extends over 12 amino acids. Per the germline V gene, CDR1 is LGHDT and CDR2 is YNNKEL (reference sequence). CDR3 coding DNA: TGTGCCAGCAGCCAAGTTGACTACGAGCAGTACTTC. It translates to CASSQVDYEQYF.

V gene TRBV19 combines with J gene TRBJ1-1; D possibly corresponds to TRBD1 (6 bases). Trimming took off 8 bases at V and 1 base at J, with 20 bases between the two ends. This CDR3 contains 16 residues. From germline, CDR1 is LNHDA and CDR2 SQIVND (reference sequence). The CDR3: CASGPNQGRGNTEAFF. The CDR3 region has the DNA TGTGCCAGTGGTCCTAACCAGGGGAGGGGGAACACTGAAGCTTTCTTT.

This clone showed up just once. The chain employs TRBV6-5 and TRBJ2-7; 10 nucleotides align to TRBD1. J lost 2 bases, V lost 3 bases, and 4 bases had no gene match. The CDR3 loop spans 15 amino acids. CDR1 MNHEY and CDR2 SVGAGI come from the germline V gene. The CDR3 loop reads CASSYYGQGAYEQYF. Written as DNA, the CDR3 is TGTGCCAGCAGTTATTACGGACAGGGGGCCTACGAGCAGTACTTC.

The V gene is TRBV5-4, the J gene TRBJ1-2, with 9 positions matching TRBD1. This CDR3 spans 13 amino acids. CDR1 and CDR2 from the germline V gene are SGHNT and YYREEE (reference sequence). V shed 7 bases and J 1 base; nucleotides not matched to a gene: 2. In nucleotides, the CDR3 is TGTGCCAGCGCGACAGGGGGTAACTATGGCTACACCTTC. It yields the protein CASATGGNYGYTF.

The chain couples TRBV28 to TRBJ1-4; tentative D call: TRBD1 (5 bases). The CDR3 covers 13 residues. Trimming left V 3 bases short and J 16 bases short, with 18 bases between. Germline assignment: CDR1 MDHEN and CDR2 SYDVKM. DNA for the CDR3: TGTGCCAGCAGTTTCCCCCAGGGCCGCGGATGGTTTTTT. Translation gives CASSFPQGRGWFF.